Listed here is a single T cell receptor beta chain. This sample is drawn from a study of blood T cell repertoires in COVID-19. Profiled with immunoSEQ multiplex PCR; TCRdb holds only in-frame clones, not every one. The sample consists of approximately 210,000 clones, about 88% of them appearing once. This CDR3 has 14 amino acids. V was pared by 0 bases and J by 0 bases, with 3 bases between. Germline CDR1 SNHLY, CDR2 FYNNEI. What was sequenced was peripheral blood. The TCR comes from a human donor in a cohort sampled during active COVID-19. V gene TRBV2 combines with J gene TRBJ1-5, with unresolved D. CDR3 coding DNA: TGTGCCAGCAGTGAAGCCAGTAGCAATCAGCCCCAGCATTTT. This encodes CASSEASSNQPQHF. Supplemented by reference TRBV2 and TRBJ1-5, the full variable domain reads EPEVTQTPSHQVTQMGQEVILRCVPISNHLYFYWYRQILGQKVEFLVSFYNNEISEKSEIFDDQFSVERPDGSNFTLKIRSTKLEDSAMYFCASSEASSNQPQHFGDGTRLSIL.